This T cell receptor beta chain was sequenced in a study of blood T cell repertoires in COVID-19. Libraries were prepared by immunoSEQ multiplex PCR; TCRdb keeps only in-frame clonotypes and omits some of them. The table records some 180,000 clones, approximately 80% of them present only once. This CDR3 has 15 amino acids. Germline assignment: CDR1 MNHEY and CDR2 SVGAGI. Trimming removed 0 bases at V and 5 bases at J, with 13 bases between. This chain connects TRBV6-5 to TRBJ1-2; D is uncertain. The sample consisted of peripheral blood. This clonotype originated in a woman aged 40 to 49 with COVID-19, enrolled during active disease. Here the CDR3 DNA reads TGTGCCAGCAGTTACTCGATCTCCCCAGGTTATGGCTACACCTTC. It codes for CASSYSISPGYGYTF.